This passage covers 17 T cell receptor beta chains from one sample sequenced in a study of T cell responses to AZD1222 COVID-19 vaccine. The protocol was immunoSEQ multiplex PCR, while the TCRdb copy is restricted to in-frame clones and leaves out a portion. There are about 85,000 clones in the sample; 65% to 90% occur only once, and around 8.2% lies in the top ten. The sequencing here drew on peripheral blood, taken on day 0 of AZD1222 vaccination. All receptors come from an adult in good health.

This clone came up once. The chain links TRBV29-1 to TRBJ1-1, with 7 nucleotides matching TRBD1. There are 14 residues in the CDR3. Germline CDR1 SQVTM, CDR2 ANQGSEA. Trimming took 2 bases from V and 7 from J; bases not matched to a gene: 10. CDR3 sequence (DNA): TGCAGCGTTGAACGAGGGAGGACAGGCGGTGAAGCTTTCTTT. Amino acids: CSVERGRTGGEAFF. Together with reference TRBV29-1 and TRBJ1-1, the CDR3 gives the full variable domain: SAVISQKPSRDICQRGTSLTIQCQVDSQVTMMFWYRQQPGQSLTLIATANQGSEATYESGFVIDKFPISRPNLTFSTLTVSNMSPEDSSIYLCSVERGRTGGEAFFGQGTRLTVV.

The genes are TRBV5-6 and TRBJ1-4; D is possibly TRBD1 (5 bases). This CDR3 has 15 residues. V lost 3 bases to trimming and J lost 5 bases, with 14 bases between them. Germline V gene data show CDR1 as SGHDT and CDR2 as YYEEEE. The CDR3 protein is CASSSPRGHNEKLFF. The CDR3 DNA follows: TGTGCCAGCAGCTCCCCGAGGGGCCACAATGAAAAACTGTTTTTT.

The rearrangement uses TRBV18 and TRBJ1-4; no clear D. In germline, CDR1 is KGHSH, CDR2 LQKENI. The CDR3 is 15 amino acids. Trimming shortened V by 1 base and J by 5 bases, and 11 bases separated the two germline ends. The CDR3, as DNA: TGTGCCAGCTCACCACGACAATTGAAGAATGAAAAACTGTTTTTT. This translates into CASSPRQLKNEKLFF. The full variable domain, in which reference TRBV18 and TRBJ1-4 provide the parts outside the CDR3, is NAGVMQNPRHLVRRRGQEARLRCSPMKGHSHVYWYRQLPEEGLKFMVYLQKENIIDESGMPKERFSAEFPKEGPSILRIQQVVRGDSAAYFCASSPRQLKNEKLFFGSGTQLSVL.

This chain joins TRBV12-5 and TRBJ2-6; D is unresolved. Trimming left V 2 bases short and J 0 bases short, with 8 bases between. This CDR3 has 16 residues. Germline CDR1 LGHNT, CDR2 FRNRAP. The DNA for the CDR3 is TGTGCTAGTGGTTTGATATTGGGCTCTGGGGCCAACGTCCTGACTTTC. It translates to CASGLILGSGANVLTF.

This clone was recorded only once. The rearrangement links TRBV6-5 to TRBJ2-7, with D unclear. This CDR3 has 15 amino acids. With 6 bases removed from V and 0 bases from J, the gap between germline ends came to 15 bases. Germline CDR1 and CDR2: MNHEY and SVGAGI. In DNA, the CDR3 is TGTGCCAGCAGCTCAGAGTCACCGAGCTCCTACGAGCAGTACTTC. Its translation: CASSSESPSSYEQYF.

The chain carries TRBV7-8 and TRBJ1-1, with a weak D call TRBD1 (6 bases). Germline CDR1 is SGHVS and CDR2 is FQNEAQ. This CDR3 comprises 14 residues. The germline V and J ends were trimmed by 3 bases and 4 bases, with 12 bases remaining between them. The CDR3 is CASSFSGVGTEAFF. CDR3 DNA: TGTGCCAGCAGCTTTTCAGGGGTGGGCACTGAAGCTTTCTTT. Full variable domain (rest looked up from reference TRBV7-8 and TRBJ1-1): GAGVSQSPRYKVAKRGQDVALRCDPISGHVSLFWYQQALGQGPEFLTYFQNEAQLDKSGLPSDRFFAERPEGSVSTLKIQRTQQEDSAVYLCASSFSGVGTEAFFGQGTRLTVV.

V usage is TRBV4-1 and J usage is TRBJ1-2; 8 bases map to TRBD1. Germline CDR1 and CDR2: MGHRA and YSYEKL. The V gene end was trimmed by 2 bases and the J gene end by 1 base; junction bases not matched to a gene: 12. The CDR3 loop spans 18 amino acids. CDR3 sequence: CASSQTDRGGGHNYGYTF. DNA of the CDR3: TGCGCCAGCAGCCAAACCGACAGGGGAGGGGGGCATAACTATGGCTACACCTTC.

The genes are TRBV2 and TRBJ2-7; D may be TRBD1 or TRBD2 (6 bases each). The CDR3 length is 19 residues. V lost 1 base to trimming and J lost 1 base, with 23 bases between them. The germline CDR1 and CDR2 sequences are SNHLY and FYNNEI. CDR3 loop: CASSEDGGLGFLVSYEQYF. The CDR3 region has the DNA TGTGCCAGCAGTGAAGATGGGGGGCTGGGTTTTTTAGTGTCCTACGAGCAGTACTTC.

The chain has TRBV28 and TRBJ2-7, with D hard to call. Germline V lookup: CDR1 MDHEN, CDR2 SYDVKM. This CDR3 is 16 amino acids long. V lost 2 bases and J 2 bases, leaving 16 bases between the germline ends. The CDR3 region has the DNA TGTGCCAGCAGTTTAACCCCTGGACGGCCGACCTACGAGCAGTACTTC. Its translation is CASSLTPGRPTYEQYF. The full variable domain, completed using reference TRBV28 and TRBJ2-7, is DVKVTQSSRYLVKRTGEKVFLECVQDMDHENMFWYRQDPGLGLRLIYFSYDVKMKEKGDIPEGYSVSREKKERFSLILESASTNQTSMYLCASSLTPGRPTYEQYFGPGTRLTVT.

The gene calls are TRBV28 and TRBJ1-5; no firm D call. Looked up from germline, CDR1 is MDHEN and CDR2 is SYDVKM. Trimming pared 11 bases from V and 9 bases from J, leaving 23 bases between. This CDR3 spans 14 amino acids. CDR3: CACRAQAQKGPQHF. The CDR3 DNA is TGTGCCTGCCGCGCGCAGGCGCAAAAGGGGCCCCAGCATTTT.

V gene TRBV2 combines with J gene TRBJ1-2; maybe TRBD1 (5 bases). The V and J ends lost 7 bases and 8 bases respectively, with 23 bases between them. This CDR3 comprises 15 residues. CDR1 SNHLY and CDR2 FYNNEI come from the germline V gene. The CDR3 nucleotides read TGTGCCAGCACCTCCGTCCTGAGGGGTCGGGGGGGCTACACCTTC. Amino acids: CASTSVLRGRGGYTF.

This chain uses TRBV5-1 with TRBJ1-1, with D perhaps matching TRBD1 (5 bases). The germline CDR1 and CDR2 sequences are SGHRS and YFSETQ. The CDR3 is made up of 14 amino acids. V shed 4 bases and J shed 0 bases, with 10 bases lying between them. CDR3 coding DNA: TGCGCCAGCAGCGGGGGGACGTTGAACACTGAAGCTTTCTTT. Translated, it gives CASSGGTLNTEAFF. Combining the CDR3 with reference TRBV5-1 and TRBJ1-1 gives the whole variable domain KAGVTQTPRYLIKTRGQQVTLSCSPISGHRSVSWYQQTPGQGLQFLFEYFSETQRNKGNFPGRFSGRQFSNSRSEMNVSTLELGDSALYLCASSGGTLNTEAFFGQGTRLTVV.

Details on this clone: The same CDR3 is also encoded by other DNA sequences in this sample. The J gene is TRBJ2-7, the V gene TRBV7-2, with 7 bases that match TRBD1. Per the germline V gene, CDR1 is SGHTA and CDR2 is FQGNSA. With 5 bases clipped from V and 2 bases from J, the junction kept 6 bases outside the gene matches. The CDR3 contains 14 residues. DNA for the CDR3: TGTGCCAGCAGCCCGCGACAGGGACCCTACGAGCAGTACTTC. It translates to CASSPRQGPYEQYF. Together with reference TRBV7-2 and TRBJ2-7, the CDR3 gives the full variable domain: GAGVSQSPSNKVTEKGKDVELRCDPISGHTALYWYRQSLGQGLEFLIYFQGNSAPDKSGLPSDRFSAERTGGSVSTLTIQRTQQEDSAVYLCASSPRQGPYEQYFGPGTRLTVT.

The DNA of the CDR3 is TGTGCCAGCAGCTCGGGGACTAGCGTTTACAATGAGCAGTTCTTC. It yields the protein CASSSGTSVYNEQFF. The V gene is TRBV7-3, the J gene TRBJ2-1; 10 nucleotides match TRBD2. Germline assignment: CDR1 SGHTA and CDR2 FQGTGA. V trimming: 4 bases; J trimming: 4 bases; junction bases outside the gene matches: 4. This CDR3 region has 15 residues.

V gene TRBV10-1 combines with J gene TRBJ2-1; D is possibly TRBD1 (5 bases). This CDR3 is built from 15 residues. Germline assignment: CDR1 WNHNN and CDR2 SYGVQD (reference sequence). Trimming removed 1 base at V and 3 bases at J, with 10 bases between. DNA for the CDR3: TGCGCCAGCAGTGAGTACTTAGGGGACTACAATGAGCAGTTCTTC. Its translation is CASSEYLGDYNEQFF.

This clone occurred a few times. The V and J genes are TRBV6-5 and TRBJ1-1; D is unresolved. Germline V gene sequence: CDR1 MNHEY, CDR2 SVGAGI. CDR3 length: 12 residues. Trimming took 0 bases from V and 8 from J, leaving 7 bases between them. The CDR3 DNA reads TGTGCCAGCAGTTACTCGGAGGGAGAAGCTTTCTTT. As protein: CASSYSEGEAFF.

The rearrangement uses TRBV2 and TRBJ2-5, with TRBD1 matching over 8 bases. The J segment lost 4 bases and the V segment lost 6 bases, leaving 4 bases of the junction unmatched. This CDR3 has 13 amino acids. The germline gives CDR1 SNHLY, CDR2 FYNNEI. The CDR3 sequence is CASRGTGGETQYF. The CDR3, as DNA: TGTGCCAGCAGGGGTACAGGGGGAGAGACCCAGTACTTC. The variable domain in full, with the rest retrieved from reference TRBV2 and TRBJ2-5, is EPEVTQTPSHQVTQMGQEVILRCVPISNHLYFYWYRQILGQKVEFLVSFYNNEISEKSEIFDDQFSVERPDGSNFTLKIRSTKLEDSAMYFCASRGTGGETQYFGPGTRLLVL.